The entry that follows covers one T cell receptor (beta chain) sequence. Original handling: Researchers report that nucleated cell counts were estimated from reference gene primer amplification. Only in-frame clones appear in the TCRdb table, and some are missing; sequencing was by immunoSEQ multiplex PCR. The V and J calls and clone size come from that table; D and trimming were worked out from the DNA. Found here are about 140,000 clones, around nine tenths of them singletons; the top ten hold 3.5% to 5.5%. This record belongs to a study of blood T cell repertoires in COVID-19. Looking at the study overall: Sites in the United States, Italy and Spain provided acute and convalescent COVID-19 samples. In each case, the material was cDNA or gDNA derived from T cells, B-cell-depleted T cells, or PBMCs.

The CDR3 runs to 14 residues. Germline CDR1 reads MNHEY; CDR2 reads SVGEGT. V gave up 4 bases and J gave up 4 bases; unmatched junction bases: 4. Sequencing used peripheral blood. The chain combines TRBV6-2 or TRBV6-3 with TRBJ2-5, with 9 bases matching TRBD1. This TCR was recovered from a woman aged 40-49 years with acute or convalescent COVID-19. The chain's CDR3 is CASSWDRVAETQYF. In nucleotides, the CDR3 is TGTGCCAGCAGTTGGGACAGGGTAGCAGAGACCCAGTACTTC.